The sequence of this T cell receptor (beta chain) was determined in a study of glioma-infiltrating T cells. In this sample, this clonotype turned up many times. Using RNA template, CDR3s of TCR alpha and beta were amplified with iRepertoire arm-PCR. TCRdb processed the multiplex PCR reads anew with MiXCR; each CDR3 protein has one entry. The sample consists of approximately 120,000 distinct CDR3 sequences, less than 30% of them appearing once. The CDR3 is 12 residues long. Germline CDR1 and CDR2: MNHNS and SASEGT. The ends were cut back, 5 bases at V and 3 bases at J, with 8 bases in the middle. Source material: glioma tissue, nonneoplastic brain tissue, or PBMCs (not recorded which). This rearrangement joins TRBV6-1 to TRBJ2-7; no reliable D call. The TCR was taken from a human donor with low-grade glioma or glioblastoma, undergoing nonglioma brain surgery, or in good health (not recorded which). CDR3 sequence (DNA): TGTGCCAGCAGTAACGGATTCTACGAGCAGTACTTC. This translates into CASSNGFYEQYF.